Listed below are T cell receptor beta chains from one sample, sequenced in a study of response to subunit inactivated influenza vaccine. TCRdb itself ran the RT-PCR reads through MiXCR, one entry per CDR3 protein. This sample carries 710,000 or so distinct CDR3 sequences, about 15% of them seen once, and the ten largest clones take roughly 10%. Sequenced material: PBMCs from blood, taken 11 to 12 days after vaccination. These receptors were obtained from a man over 45 who received an inactivated influenza vaccine. CDR3s include the opening cysteine and the closing phenylalanine or tryptophan. D genes are given only for firm matches. Clone sizes are given selectively: once, few, many, or a class where the clone is expanded.

V	length	D	size	J	DNA	CDR3
TRBV20-1	16	NA	few	TRBJ1-2	TGCAGTGCTAGAGATCCAGGGACAAGCGGGGGCTATGGCTACACCTTC	CSARDPGTSGGYGYTF
TRBV6-5	15	NA	few	TRBJ1-2	TGTGCCAGCAGTTACTCGGGGGGGAGTAGGTATGGCTACACCTTC	CASSYSGGSRYGYTF
TRBV29-1	14	TRBD1	many	TRBJ2-7	TGCAGCGTCCAAGAACAGGGGCTAGGCGACGAGCAGTACTTC	CSVQEQGLGDEQYF
TRBV12-3/TRBV12-4	11	TRBD1	many	TRBJ2-1	TGTGCCAGCAGTACGGGACAGGGAATAATCTTC	CASSTGQGIIF
TRBV12-3/TRBV12-4	15	NA	few	TRBJ2-2	TGTGCCAGCAGTTTCGAGACAGGGAACACCGGGGAGCTGTTTTTT	CASSFETGNTGELFF
TRBV21-1	14	NA	NA	TRBJ1-1	TGTGCCAGCAGCTCACGACAGGCGCACACTGAAGCTTTCTTT	CASSSRQAHTEAFF
TRBV6-2/TRBV6-3	13	NA	few	TRBJ2-7	TGTGCCAGCAGAGACGGGGGTCAAGGCGAGCAGTACTTC	CASRDGGQGEQYF
TRBV20-1	16	TRBD2	NA	TRBJ2-7	TGCAGTGCTAGCCATCAAGCTAGCGGGAGGGCTTACGAGCAGTACTTC	CSASHQASGRAYEQYF
TRBV24-1	16	TRBD1	many	TRBJ2-1	TGTGCCACCAGTGACACCGGGACAGGACGATACAATGAGCAGTTCTTC	CATSDTGTGRYNEQFF
TRBV7-2	16	TRBD1	few	TRBJ2-7	TGTGCCAGCAGCTATAGGGACAGGGGCACCCTTTACGAGCAGTACTTC	CASSYRDRGTLYEQYF
TRBV20-1	13	NA	many	TRBJ2-7	TGCAGTGCCAAGTCTAACCCCGGGATCGAGCAGTACTTC	CSAKSNPGIEQYF
TRBV3-1	16	NA	few	TRBJ1-1	TGTGCCAGCAGCCAAGGCGCAGGACTGTTGAACACTGAAGCTTTCTTT	CASSQGAGLLNTEAFF
TRBV27	14	NA	few	TRBJ2-7	TGTGCCAGCAGCTCCGTGACTGGGGGGAACGAGCAGTACTTC	CASSSVTGGNEQYF
TRBV7-2	11	NA	few	TRBJ1-1	TGTGCCAGCAGTTCCCACAGGACAGCTTTCTTT	CASSSHRTAFF
TRBV29-1	14	NA	NA	TRBJ2-1	TGCAGCGTTGTCTTGTTCCATAGGTACAATGAGCAGTTCTTC	CSVVLFHRYNEQFF
TRBV11-2	13	NA	NA	TRBJ1-4	TGTGCCACCGCAGTTGGTACTAATGAAAAACTGTTTTTT	CATAVGTNEKLFF
TRBV29-1	15	NA	NA	TRBJ2-2	TGCAGCGTGTCTGGGAGCGGATCGAACACCGGGGAGCTGTTTTTT	CSVSGSGSNTGELFF
TRBV5-1	15	TRBD2	many	TRBJ2-7	TGCGCCAGCAGCTTGGTGGCGGGGGAGTCCTACGAGCAGTACTTC	CASSLVAGESYEQYF
TRBV23-1	14	NA	many	TRBJ2-2	TGCGCCAGCAGTCGTGGGGGTAGCACCGGGGAGCTGTTTTTT	CASSRGGSTGELFF
TRBV28	15	TRBD2	once	TRBJ2-3	TGTGCCAGCAATGAACTAGCGGGAGCCACAGATACGCAGTATTTT	CASNELAGATDTQYF